This record looks at one TCR beta chain sequence and its context. Its antigen is unknown. This sample stems from a study of cytomegalovirus exposure and HLA in healthy donors. Turning to the study itself: Earlier, 90 million to 140 million unique TCR beta sequences were recovered from some 200 million T cells by an analysis. Points from the study as a whole: Previously analyzed data showed that most TCR beta V segments were productive at a frequency of about 87% or about 30%. High sensitivity and specificity were reportedly achieved when the classifier diagnosed cytomegalovirus status.

Donors counted as nominally healthy when sampled, yet unrecorded immune exposures were likely. The PCR employed 60 Vbeta primers together with 13 Jbeta primers. Sequencing was performed with immunoSEQ multiplex PCR; in TCRdb, only in-frame clones are kept and a portion is missing. The sample shows about 140,000 clones, under 70% of them seen only once. This CDR3 is built from 16 residues. The germline V gene encodes CDR1 SGHRS and CDR2 YFSETQ. J lost 2 bases, V lost 0 bases, and 4 bases had no gene match. The sequenced sample consisted of PBMCs. The V gene is TRBV5-1, the J gene TRBJ2-1, with 8 bases that match TRBD2. The receptor was derived from a woman aged 60 to 75 in good health and CMV-seronegative. This CDR3 reads CASSLASGGPYNEQFF. CDR3 DNA sequence: TGCGCCAGCAGCTTGGCCAGCGGGGGCCCCTACAATGAGCAGTTCTTC. Based on the CDR3 plus reference TRBV5-1 and TRBJ2-1, the full variable domain is KAGVTQTPRYLIKTRGQQVTLSCSPISGHRSVSWYQQTPGQGLQFLFEYFSETQRNKGNFPGRFSGRQFSNSRSEMNVSTLELGDSALYLCASSLASGGPYNEQFFGPGTRLTVL.